The T cell receptor (beta chain) under discussion was sequenced for a study of cytomegalovirus exposure and HLA in healthy donors. Donors came from a validation cohort of over a hundred subjects, distinct from the first 666-subject cohort. Study outcomes and limitations: It was 150 or so TCR beta chains that were listed as cytomegalovirus-associated.

In regard to this clone: Its antigen is undetermined.

Germline lookup yields CDR1 SGHTA and CDR2 FQGNSA. The CDR3 has 17 residues. The ends lost 5 bases at V and 4 bases at J; junction bases unmatched: 11. Measured with immunoSEQ multiplex PCR; TCRdb has only the in-frame clones, and not every one. This sample has some 130,000 clones; approximately 82% occur once, and the top ten carry less than 35%. The chain is built from TRBV7-2 and TRBJ2-2, with 9 bases matching TRBD2. Sequencing used PBMCs. The clonotype comes from a man aged 25 to 45 in good health and CMV-seropositive. The CDR3 sequence: CASSTGASGIGTGELFF. In DNA form, the CDR3 reads TGTGCCAGCAGCACGGGGGCTAGCGGGATCGGCACCGGGGAGCTGTTTTTT.